A single sample is the source of the 10 T cell receptor beta chains below, sequenced in a study of blood T cell repertoires in COVID-19. Measured with immunoSEQ multiplex PCR; TCRdb has only the in-frame clones, and not every one. The sample lists about 230,000 clones; under 85% were seen once. Input material: PBMCs or T cells enriched from blood (not recorded which). These receptors were taken from a man between 60 and 75 years old who had recovered from COVID-19.

The chain uses TRBV11-1 and TRBJ2-2; 10 positions agree with TRBD2. Per germline, CDR1 SGHAT and CDR2 FQDESV (reference sequence). The junction had 4 bases not matched to a gene; V was cut back by 5 bases and J by 7 bases. The CDR3 totals 14 residues. CDR3 coding DNA: TGTGCCAGCAGCCGCGGACTAGCGGACGGGGAGCTGTTTTTT. Translating gives CASSRGLADGELFF.

This clone was detected only a few times. The chain combines TRBV7-2 with TRBJ1-1; TRBD1 aligns across 7 bases. The CDR3 runs to 15 residues. V was pared by 5 bases and J by 3 bases, with 9 bases of the junction left unmatched. In germline, CDR1 is SGHTA, CDR2 FQGNSA. The CDR3 loop is CASSLTTGVDTEAFF. In DNA, the CDR3 is TGTGCCAGCAGCCTCACTACAGGGGTGGACACTGAAGCTTTCTTT.

This clone was counted between two and nine times. The chain joins TRBV15 to TRBJ1-3; perhaps TRBD1 as D (5 bases). Germline V lookup: CDR1 LNHNV, CDR2 YYDKDF (reference sequence). Trimming removed 0 bases from V and 0 bases from J, with 9 bases in between. The CDR3 length is 16 residues. CDR3 sequence: CATSRDTGGSGNTIYF. The CDR3 nucleotides read TGTGCCACCAGCAGAGATACGGGGGGCTCTGGAAACACCATATATTTT. Looking up the rest from reference TRBV15 and TRBJ1-3 gives the full variable domain: DAMVIQNPRYQVTQFGKPVTLSCSQTLNHNVMYWYQQKSSQAPKLLFHYYDKDFNNEADTPDNFQSRRPNTSFCFLDIRSPGLGDTAMYLCATSRDTGGSGNTIYFGEGSWLTVV.

The V gene is TRBV25-1, the J gene TRBJ1-3; a possible D gene is TRBD1 (5 bases). The V and J ends lost 2 bases and 5 bases respectively, with 13 bases between them. The CDR3 has 15 residues. CDR1 and CDR2 (germline): MGHDK, SYGVNS. DNA of the CDR3: TGTGCCAGCAGTGAAGAGGAAACAGGTCGAAACACCATATATTTT. It specifies CASSEEETGRNTIYF.

This clone is a singleton in its sample. The genes are TRBV19 and TRBJ2-5; 7 bases map to TRBD1. Unmatched junction bases numbered 16, after V lost 3 bases and J lost 9 bases. Germline V gene sequence: CDR1 LNHDA, CDR2 SQIVND (reference sequence). The length of the CDR3 is 16 residues. The CDR3 region has the DNA TGTGCCAGTAGTATCTCGCGGACAGGCCGGATGGCGTCCCAGTACTTC. It yields the protein CASSISRTGRMASQYF.

The chain uses TRBV19 and TRBJ1-3; 10 nucleotides agree with TRBD1. This CDR3 is 15 amino acids long. Per germline, CDR1 LNHDA and CDR2 SQIVND (reference sequence). Losses at the gene ends were 6 bases for V and 4 bases for J; bases not matched to a gene: 6. The CDR3 nucleotides read TGTGCCAGTAGAGGGACAGGGGTTTTGGGAAACACCATATATTTT. Amino acid sequence: CASRGTGVLGNTIYF.

Details on this clone: Different DNA sequences within this sample yield the same CDR3. The chain links TRBV2 to TRBJ1-4, with TRBD1 matching 10 bases. Unmatched junction bases numbered 5, after V lost 5 bases and J lost 8 bases. The length of the CDR3 is 14 residues. Germline CDR1 reads SNHLY; CDR2 reads FYNNEI. CDR3 sequence reads: CASSRDRGGEKLFF. The CDR3 nucleotides are TGTGCCAGCAGTCGGGACAGGGGAGGAGAAAAACTGTTTTTT.

This chain joins TRBV12-3 or TRBV12-4 and TRBJ1-5; maybe TRBD1 (5 bases). V lost 2 bases, J lost 14 bases, and 13 bases lay in between. This CDR3 has 12 amino acids. CDR3 coding DNA: TGTGCCAGCAGTTTATCGGGAGGGGTTGAGCATTTT. This codes for CASSLSGGVEHF.

The chain carries TRBV30 and TRBJ2-7; D is unresolved. Trimming removed 2 bases at V and 5 bases at J, with 13 bases between. CDR1 and CDR2 from the germline V gene are GTSNPN and SVGIG (reference sequence). The CDR3 totals 13 residues. The CDR3 region has the DNA TGTGCCTGGAGTCCGAGACATGTCCACGAGCAGTACTTC. Residues: CAWSPRHVHEQYF.

J is TRBJ1-6 and V is TRBV4-2, with TRBD1 matching 9 bases. The CDR3 totals 18 residues. V was pared by 0 bases and J by 10 bases, with 13 bases of the junction left unmatched. Germline V lookup: CDR1 LGHNA, CDR2 YNFKEQ. CDR3 sequence reads: CASSQDHRGRNSGSPLHF. The CDR3 bases are TGTGCCAGCAGCCAAGACCACAGGGGGCGGAATAGCGGGTCACCCCTCCACTTT.